The 7 T cell receptor beta chains reported below all come from one sample, sequenced in a study of cytomegalovirus exposure and HLA in healthy donors. 60 Vbeta and 13 Jbeta primers were used in PCR. The assay was immunoSEQ multiplex PCR, and TCRdb's table has in-frame clones only and misses some. This table holds more than 85,000 clones, 55% to 75% found once. The sample consisted of PBMCs. All receptors derive from a woman between 45 and 60 years old in good health and CMV-seropositive.

The genes are TRBV7-9 and TRBJ1-1; 7 bases line up with TRBD1. There are 15 residues in the CDR3. Germline V gene sequence: CDR1 SEHNR, CDR2 FQNEAQ (reference sequence). The trim removed 5 bases at V and 4 bases at J, leaving 10 bases unmatched. The CDR3 reads CASSVTGPGSTEAFF. In DNA, the CDR3 is TGTGCCAGCAGCGTGACAGGGCCGGGGAGCACTGAAGCTTTCTTT.

This clone is a singleton in its sample. The genes are TRBV27 and TRBJ1-2; D gene ambiguous. Trimming took 0 bases from V and 8 from J, leaving 10 bases between them. This CDR3 is 13 amino acids long. Germline V gene data show CDR1 as MNHEY and CDR2 as SMNVEV (reference sequence). The CDR3 loop reads CASSLSVGRGYTF. The CDR3 DNA sequence: TGTGCCAGCAGTTTATCGGTCGGGAGAGGCTACACCTTC.

J is TRBJ2-2 and V is TRBV28; 9 nucleotides agree with TRBD1. There are 14 residues in the CDR3. The trim removed 6 bases at V and 6 bases at J, leaving 5 bases unmatched. The V gene's germline CDR1 is MDHEN and CDR2 SYDVKM. CDR3 amino acids: CASSRDRVSGELFF. CDR3 nucleotides: TGTGCCAGCAGCCGGGACAGGGTTTCCGGGGAGCTGTTTTTT.

The CDR3 DNA reads as TGTGCCAGCAGAGTATCCAGGGGGCCCGATGAAGCTTTCTTT. Its protein is CASRVSRGPDEAFF. The chain joins TRBV6-6 to TRBJ1-1, with TRBD1 identical over 8 bases. The V gene's germline CDR1 is MNHNY and CDR2 SVGAGI (reference sequence). Trimming cost V 6 bases and J 7 bases; bases outside gene matches: 10. The CDR3 has 14 residues.

This clone was counted between two and nine times. The chain uses TRBV2 and TRBJ2-5, with a tentative D call TRBD1 (6 bases). Germline V gene data show CDR1 as SNHLY and CDR2 as FYNNEI. The CDR3 loop spans 14 amino acids. Trimming removed 3 bases from V and 7 bases from J, with 15 bases in between. The CDR3 bases are TGTGCCAGCAGTGATACCCACAGGGTGGGGACCCAGTACTTC. This gives the protein CASSDTHRVGTQYF.

The chain carries TRBV30 and TRBJ2-1; tentatively, D is TRBD2 (6 bases). The germline V gene has CDR1 GTSNPN and CDR2 SVGIG (reference sequence). The CDR3 length is 14 residues. V was clipped by 4 bases and J by 9 bases, with 19 bases between them. The CDR3 loop is CAWNRLGEVGEQFF. CDR3 DNA sequence: TGTGCCTGGAACCGTTTGGGGGAGGTAGGTGAGCAGTTCTTC.

The chain is built from TRBV10-3 and TRBJ2-1; D may be TRBD2 (5 bases). The V and J ends lost 2 bases and 0 bases respectively, with 14 bases between them. The CDR3 spans 17 residues. CDR1 ENHRY and CDR2 SYGVKD come from the germline V gene. The CDR3 loop reads CAISEMGDLSSYNEQFF. As DNA, the CDR3 is TGTGCCATCAGTGAGATGGGAGACTTGAGCTCCTACAATGAGCAGTTCTTC.